The 32 T cell receptor beta chains given below trace back to one sample, sequenced in a study of T cell changes during pregnancy in multiple sclerosis. The assay was immunoSEQ multiplex PCR, and TCRdb's table has in-frame clones only and misses some. The sample has 25,000 to 35,000 clones, about nine tenths seen once. The sequencing used CD8+ T cells from peripheral blood mononuclear cells, collected in the second trimester of pregnancy. The receptors stem from a female donor with multiple sclerosis, enrolled in a pregnancy study.

This clone was observed a single time. The genes are TRBV13 and TRBJ2-5; no firm D call. The CDR3 is made up of 11 amino acids. The V gene's germline CDR1 is PRHDT and CDR2 FYEKMQ (reference sequence). The V end lost 7 bases, the J end lost 5 bases, and 8 bases lay between the germline ends. The CDR3 is CASNRRETQYF. The CDR3 nucleotides read TGTGCCAGCAACCGCCGGGAGACCCAGTACTTC.

This sequence joins TRBV11-2 and TRBJ2-3, with TRBD2 matching 16 bases. Germline V gene lookup returns CDR1 SGHAT and CDR2 FQNNGV. V shed 5 bases, J shed 2 bases, and the junction held 4 bases outside the gene matches. CDR3 length equals 17 residues. The CDR3 sequence: CASSPGTSGGATDTQYF. The DNA for the CDR3 is TGTGCCAGCAGCCCCGGGACTAGCGGGGGGGCCACAGATACGCAGTATTTT.

This clone appeared a single time. The chain couples TRBV14 to TRBJ2-7, with 7 nucleotides matching TRBD2. CDR1 is SGHDN, CDR2 FVKESK, per germline. The CDR3 contains 14 residues. The junction had 5 bases not matched to a gene; V was cut back by 4 bases and J by 2 bases. The CDR3 loop reads CASSLAGITYEQYF. DNA for the CDR3: TGTGCCAGCAGCCTAGCGGGCATCACCTACGAGCAGTACTTC.

The rearrangement links TRBV4-2 to TRBJ1-1; D unresolved. This CDR3 comprises 16 residues. Germline loops: CDR1 LGHNA, CDR2 YNFKEQ. Trimming took off 1 base at V and 2 bases at J, with 14 bases between the two ends. CDR3 amino acids: CASSQVGGSGNTEAFF. CDR3 bases: TGTGCCAGCAGCCAAGTAGGAGGGAGTGGTAACACTGAAGCTTTCTTT.

The table lists this clone with a few counts. The chain is built from TRBV4-3 and TRBJ2-1; 9 bases match TRBD2. The CDR3 has 16 residues. Germline values: CDR1 LGHNA, CDR2 YSLEER. With 0 bases clipped from V and 8 bases from J, the junction kept 8 bases outside the gene matches. CDR3 region: CASSQDFAGGPDEQFF. As DNA, the CDR3 is TGCGCCAGCAGCCAAGATTTTGCGGGGGGGCCGGATGAGCAGTTCTTC.

The chain carries TRBV18 and TRBJ1-6, with TRBD1 identical over 7 bases. Germline lookup yields CDR1 KGHSH and CDR2 LQKENI. Trimming cost V 0 bases and J 7 bases; bases outside gene matches: 3. This CDR3 has 15 amino acids. CDR3: CASSPPATGNSPLHF. In nucleotides, the CDR3 is TGTGCCAGCTCACCACCTGCGACAGGGAATTCACCCCTCCACTTT.

The genes are TRBV16 and TRBJ1-5; D ambiguous. The CDR3 extends over 12 amino acids. The germline V gene encodes CDR1 KGHSY and CDR2 FQNENV. Trimming stripped 4 bases from V and 5 bases from J, with 6 bases between. For the CDR3, the DNA is TGTGCCAGCAGCCTGGGAGATCAGCCCCAGCATTTT. Translating it yields CASSLGDQPQHF.

The V gene is TRBV5-1, the J gene TRBJ2-7; 7 positions match TRBD2. Looked up from germline, CDR1 is SGHRS and CDR2 is YFSETQ. V was pared by 1 base and J by 3 bases, with 7 bases of the junction left unmatched. The CDR3 is 15 amino acids. The CDR3 sequence is CASSLTSGDYYEQYF. CDR3 bases: TGCGCCAGCAGCTTGACGAGCGGGGACTACTACGAGCAGTACTTC.

As for this clone: The junction does not match germline at one end; this may be a read error. V and J are TRBV7-9 and TRBJ1-2, with a tentative D call TRBD1 (6 bases). The CDR3 has 15 amino acids. Germline CDR1 is SEHNR and CDR2 is FQNEAQ (reference sequence). The CDR3 nucleotides read TGTGCCAGCAGCTTAGCTGGAGGGGGAGGGGATGGCTACACTTTC. Protein sequence: CASSLAGGGGDGYTF. The variable domain in full, completed from reference TRBV7-9 and TRBJ1-2, reads DTGVSQNPRHKITKRGQNVTFRCDPISEHNRLYWYRQTLGQGPEFLTYFQNEAQLEKSRLLSDRFSAERPKGSFSTLEIQRTEQGDSAMYLCASSLAGGGGDGYTFGSGTRLTVV.

This sequence joins TRBV7-3 and TRBJ2-5; 7 positions match TRBD2. V trimming: 0 bases; J trimming: 5 bases; junction bases outside the gene matches: 9. This CDR3 spans 16 amino acids. The V gene's germline CDR1 is SGHTA and CDR2 FQGTGA. The CDR3 sequence is CASSLTGGGGRETQYF. The CDR3 DNA reads TGTGCCAGCAGCTTAACGGGTGGCGGGGGACGGGAGACCCAGTACTTC. Using reference TRBV7-3 and TRBJ2-5 for the parts outside the CDR3, the full variable domain is GAGVSQTPSNKVTEKGKYVELRCDPISGHTALYWYRQSLGQGPEFLIYFQGTGAADDSGLPNDRFFAVRPEGSVSTLKIQRTERGDSAVYLCASSLTGGGGRETQYFGPGTRLLVL.

The V and J genes are TRBV9 and TRBJ2-5; 9 nucleotides align to TRBD1. V lost 3 bases to trimming and J lost 9 bases; unmatched junction nucleotides: 15. The CDR3 totals 16 residues. From germline, CDR1 is SGDLS and CDR2 YYNGEE. The CDR3 reads CASSASGTGPAGAQYF. CDR3 in DNA: TGTGCCAGCAGCGCCTCCGGGACAGGGCCAGCCGGGGCCCAGTACTTC. The variable domain in full, with the rest retrieved from reference TRBV9 and TRBJ2-5, is DSGVTQTPKHLITATGQRVTLRCSPRSGDLSVYWYQQSLDQGLQFLIQYYNGEERAKGNILERFSAQQFPDLHSELNLSSLELGDSALYFCASSASGTGPAGAQYFGPGTRLLVL.

This clone was detected once. This sequence joins TRBV14 and TRBJ2-1; TRBD1 might be the D (5 bases). The ends were cut back, 1 base at V and 0 bases at J, with 19 bases in the middle. Germline values: CDR1 SGHDN, CDR2 FVKESK. The CDR3 contains 19 residues. CDR3 amino acids: CASSQVEFRGPSSYNEQFF. The CDR3 DNA is TGTGCCAGCAGCCAAGTTGAGTTTAGGGGTCCGAGCTCCTACAATGAGCAGTTCTTC. Full variable domain (outside the CDR3, taken from reference TRBV14 and TRBJ2-1): EAGVTQFPSHSVIEKGQTVTLRCDPISGHDNLYWYRRVMGKEIKFLLHFVKESKQDESGMPNNRFLAERTGGTYSTLKVQPAELEDSGVYFCASSQVEFRGPSSYNEQFFGPGTRLTVL.

The chain uses TRBV27 and TRBJ2-1, with 7 nucleotides matching TRBD1. Unmatched junction bases numbered 8, after V lost 6 bases and J lost 9 bases. The CDR3 consists of 13 residues. CDR1 and CDR2 from the germline V gene are MNHEY and SMNVEV (reference sequence). The CDR3 DNA is TGTGCCAGCAGGTTACAGGGGATAGGTGAGCAGTTCTTC. Encoded protein: CASRLQGIGEQFF.

The chain joins TRBV5-6 to TRBJ2-2; maybe TRBD1 (6 bases). Per the germline V gene, CDR1 is SGHDT and CDR2 is YYEEEE. The CDR3 totals 16 residues. The V and J ends lost 2 bases and 2 bases respectively, with 13 bases between them. CDR3 in DNA: TGTGCCAGCAGCTTAATGGGACACGAAAACACCGGGGAGCTGTTTTTT. The encoded protein is CASSLMGHENTGELFF.

This chain connects TRBV6-5 to TRBJ2-1; D might be TRBD2 (6 bases). Germline V gene sequence: CDR1 MNHEY, CDR2 SVGAGI. This CDR3 is 15 amino acids long. V gave up 2 bases and J gave up 7 bases, with 15 bases separating them. CDR3 DNA: TGTGCCAGCAGTTACAACTTGGACGGGGGAAATGAGCAGTTCTTC. It specifies CASSYNLDGGNEQFF.

V gene TRBV6-5 combines with J gene TRBJ1-1; TRBD1 aligns across 8 bases. CDR3 length equals 14 residues. Germline V CDR1 and CDR2: MNHEY, SVGAGI. J lost 4 bases, V lost 5 bases, and 6 bases had no gene match. This CDR3 reads CASSHGQGSTEAFF. The CDR3 DNA sequence: TGTGCCAGCAGTCACGGACAGGGATCCACTGAAGCTTTCTTT.

A word on this clone: The junction and the germline gene differ at one end; a read error may be behind it. This rearrangement joins TRBV2 to TRBJ2-1; a possible D gene is TRBD2 (5 bases). The CDR3 totals 11 residues. Germline V gene lookup returns CDR1 SNHLY and CDR2 FYNNEI. As DNA, the CDR3 is TGTGCCAGCATACCGGGGAAGGACCCAATCTTC. This gives the protein CASIPGKDPIF.

The chain carries TRBV27 and TRBJ1-1; no clear D. This CDR3 comprises 13 residues. Germline CDR1 is MNHEY and CDR2 is SMNVEV (reference sequence). Trimming cost V 0 bases and J 7 bases, with 9 bases left between them. This CDR3 is CASSLSSGLEAFF. The CDR3 DNA reads TGTGCCAGCAGTTTATCTTCAGGACTTGAAGCTTTCTTT.

The chain joins TRBV5-6 to TRBJ1-2; 10 nucleotides match TRBD1. CDR3 length: 14 residues. The V and J ends lost 3 bases and 5 bases, in that order; junction bases with no gene match: 4. CDR1 is SGHDT, CDR2 YYEEEE, per germline. CDR3 residues: CASSSVDRGYGYTF. In nucleotides, the CDR3 is TGTGCCAGCAGCTCGGTGGACAGGGGGTATGGCTACACCTTC.

The J gene is TRBJ1-2, the V gene TRBV4-3; D possibly corresponds to TRBD1 (5 bases). CDR1 and CDR2 (germline): LGHNA, YSLEER. The CDR3 sequence is 16 residues long. Between the trimmed V and J ends, which lost 0 bases and 8 bases, there was a span of 19 bases. The CDR3 sequence is CASSQENWQGMGGYTF. DNA of the CDR3: TGCGCCAGCAGCCAAGAGAATTGGCAGGGAATGGGGGGCTACACCTTC.

The CDR3, as DNA: TGTGCCAGCAAGGCGGGGAACACTGAAGCTTTCTTT. It encodes CASKAGNTEAFF. V usage is TRBV4-2 and J usage is TRBJ1-1; D unresolved. Between the trimmed V and J ends, which lost 7 bases and 1 base, there was a span of 7 bases. The CDR3 extends over 12 amino acids. Germline V gene data show CDR1 as LGHNA and CDR2 as YNFKEQ.

The chain joins TRBV4-3 to TRBJ2-7; 12 bases are shared with TRBD2. The CDR3 consists of 15 residues. V shed 0 bases and J 4 bases; nucleotides not matched to a gene: 1. Germline V lookup: CDR1 LGHNA, CDR2 YSLEER. The CDR3 coding sequence is TGCGCCAGCAGCCAAGATCTAGCGGGGGGGTACGAGCAGTACTTC. Translating it yields CASSQDLAGGYEQYF.

For the CDR3, the DNA is TGTGCCAGCAACGTACAGCTTGAAGCTTTCTTT. The encoded protein is CASNVQLEAFF. The rearrangement joins TRBV6-1 to TRBJ1-1; unclear D gene. The germline V gene has CDR1 MNHNS and CDR2 SASEGT. CDR3 length: 11 residues. Trimming left V 7 bases short and J 7 bases short, with 10 bases between.

The chain links TRBV7-9 to TRBJ1-4; D gene ambiguous. Trimming took off 2 bases at V and 3 bases at J, with 7 bases between the two ends. Germline lookup yields CDR1 SEHNR and CDR2 FQNEAQ (reference sequence). The CDR3 extends over 14 amino acids. CDR3 sequence reads: CASSLMAANEKLFF. The CDR3 DNA sequence: TGTGCCAGCAGCTTAATGGCAGCTAATGAAAAACTGTTTTTT. The variable domain in full, with the rest retrieved from reference TRBV7-9 and TRBJ1-4, is DTGVSQNPRHKITKRGQNVTFRCDPISEHNRLYWYRQTLGQGPEFLTYFQNEAQLEKSRLLSDRFSAERPKGSFSTLEIQRTEQGDSAMYLCASSLMAANEKLFFGSGTQLSVL.

The chain links TRBV11-2 to TRBJ1-2; D remains unclear. The CDR3 is made up of 14 amino acids. The V gene lost 2 bases and the J gene lost 4 bases, with 11 bases spanning the gap. The germline gives CDR1 SGHAT, CDR2 FQNNGV. Here the CDR3 DNA reads TGTGCCAGCAGCTTATCCGGGGAGTTCTATGGCTACACCTTC. This encodes CASSLSGEFYGYTF.

V usage is TRBV23-1 and J usage is TRBJ2-7, with D possibly TRBD2 on 6 matching bases. TRBV23-1 is identified as an open reading frame with a role that is uncertain. Trimming removed 3 bases from V and 0 bases from J, with 18 bases in between. The length of the CDR3 is 17 residues. CDR3 in amino acids: CASSHATLSGSSYEQYF. CDR3 in DNA: TGCGCCAGCAGTCATGCCACTCTTTCCGGGAGCTCCTACGAGCAGTACTTC.

The genes are TRBV7-2 and TRBJ2-1; tentative D call: TRBD2 (6 bases). The CDR3 is 16 amino acids. Trimming left V 5 bases short and J 5 bases short, with 19 bases between. Germline values: CDR1 SGHTA, CDR2 FQGNSA. The CDR3 loop reads CASSPPRDSLHNEQFF. CDR3 sequence (DNA): TGTGCCAGCAGCCCGCCCCGGGACTCCTTACACAATGAGCAGTTCTTC.

This clone has only one observation. The chain employs TRBV7-9 and TRBJ2-4, with 9 bases matching TRBD1. Germline trimming cut 4 bases from V and 1 base from J; bases unmatched to any gene: 11. Germline V gene lookup returns CDR1 SEHNR and CDR2 FQNEAQ (reference sequence). The CDR3 is made up of 18 amino acids. DNA of the CDR3: TGTGCCAGCAGCTCCCGTACAGGGGGCCTGAGGGCCAAAAACATTCAGTACTTC. It is translated as CASSSRTGGLRAKNIQYF.

This chain uses TRBV4-3 with TRBJ1-2; no clear D gene. The CDR3 is made up of 15 amino acids. The germline gives CDR1 LGHNA, CDR2 YSLEER. V was clipped by 0 bases and J by 4 bases, with 12 bases between them. CDR3: CASSQDTSAAYGYTF. In DNA, the CDR3 is TGCGCCAGCAGCCAAGATACGAGTGCTGCCTATGGCTACACCTTC.

The chain uses TRBV7-2 and TRBJ2-3, with no clear D. CDR1 SGHTA and CDR2 FQGNSA come from the germline V gene. The CDR3 sequence is 17 residues long. The ends were cut back, 2 bases at V and 2 bases at J, with 17 bases in the middle. CDR3 DNA: TGTGCCAGCAGCTTACGGTCGGTCCCCACGATCACAGATACGCAGTATTTT. It encodes CASSLRSVPTITDTQYF.

The chain uses TRBV9 and TRBJ2-2; maybe TRBD2 (6 bases). Per germline, CDR1 SGDLS and CDR2 YYNGEE. This CDR3 spans 15 amino acids. V was pared by 7 bases and J by 4 bases, with 17 bases between. CDR3 bases: TGTGCCAGCGGTTGGGACGGGGGACTCACCGGGGAGCTGTTTTTT. Amino acid sequence: CASGWDGGLTGELFF.

V usage is TRBV7-4 and J usage is TRBJ2-7, with a tentative D call TRBD2 (6 bases). Looked up from germline, CDR1 is SGHVT and CDR2 is SQSDAQ. V dropped 4 bases and J dropped 0 bases, with 13 bases sitting between them. This CDR3 comprises 15 residues. The CDR3 DNA follows: TGTGCCAGCAGCTCGGGACGGGAGAGCTCCTACGAGCAGTACTTC. This translates into CASSSGRESSYEQYF.